These 12 T cell receptor beta chains share one sample of origin, sequenced in a study of shared clonotypes between healthy human individuals. Only in-frame clones appear in the TCRdb table, and some are missing; sequencing was by immunoSEQ multiplex PCR. The data contain 650,000 to 800,000 clones, roughly 94% of them singletons. CD45RO-negative, CCR7-selected cells formed the naive CD8 fraction, which excluded terminally differentiated effector memory CD45RA+ cells. Sequenced material: naive CD8+ T cells sorted from blood. These receptors were obtained from a man aged 25-40 years in good health.

The gene calls are TRBV2 and TRBJ2-7; 8 bases line up with TRBD1. Losses at the gene ends were 8 bases for V and 5 bases for J; bases not matched to a gene: 5. This CDR3 is 12 amino acids long. Germline CDR1 is SNHLY and CDR2 is FYNNEI. The chain's CDR3 is CASQDRVHEQYF. CDR3 bases: TGTGCCAGCCAGGACAGGGTCCACGAGCAGTACTTC.

V is TRBV27 and J is TRBJ1-2; D remains ambiguous. Germline lookup yields CDR1 MNHEY and CDR2 SMNVEV (reference sequence). V was pared by 3 bases and J by 6 bases, with 14 bases between. There are 14 residues in the CDR3. The CDR3 nucleotides read TGTGCCAGCAGTTTGCGACGGCACCCCGATGGCTACACCTTC. Its translation: CASSLRRHPDGYTF.

The rearrangement uses TRBV30 and TRBJ2-3; D gene ambiguous. The germline gives CDR1 GTSNPN, CDR2 SVGIG (reference sequence). The CDR3 has 14 residues. V gave up 1 base and J gave up 0 bases, with 8 bases separating them. The CDR3 loop reads CAWSAGTSTDTQYF. The CDR3 coding sequence is TGTGCCTGGAGTGCGGGTACTAGCACAGATACGCAGTATTTT.

The chain is built from TRBV10-3 and TRBJ2-7; tentatively, D is TRBD1 (5 bases). The CDR3 runs 14 residues. Trimming stripped 2 bases from V and 4 bases from J, with 12 bases between. Germline-derived CDR1 and CDR2 are ENHRY and SYGVKD. The CDR3 protein is CAISEGAAEYEQYF. For the CDR3, the DNA is TGTGCCATCAGTGAGGGGGCAGCAGAGTACGAGCAGTACTTC.

This clone was found once. Within the sample, other DNA sequences also encode this same CDR3. The rearrangement links TRBV9 to TRBJ2-5; 8 nucleotides match TRBD1. Germline-derived CDR1 and CDR2 are SGDLS and YYNGEE. The CDR3 spans 14 residues. V lost 4 bases to trimming and J lost 1 base; unmatched junction nucleotides: 3. In nucleotides, the CDR3 is TGTGCCAGCAGCTTCGGACAGGGCCAAGAGACCCAGTACTTC. Residues: CASSFGQGQETQYF.

The V and J genes are TRBV9 and TRBJ1-1, with TRBD1 identical over 8 bases. V trimming: 3 bases; J trimming: 7 bases; junction bases outside the gene matches: 5. CDR1 is SGDLS, CDR2 YYNGEE, per germline. The CDR3 runs 13 residues. CDR3 sequence: CASSGPDRDEAFF. In DNA form, the CDR3 reads TGTGCCAGCAGCGGACCGGACAGGGATGAAGCTTTCTTT.

The genes are TRBV4-3 and TRBJ2-1; D perhaps matches TRBD1 (5 bases). The CDR3 has 16 residues. Germline CDR1 reads LGHNA; CDR2 reads YSLEER. V gave up 1 base and J gave up 4 bases, with 14 bases separating them. CDR3 region: CASSQAHQTDYNEQFF. CDR3 coding DNA: TGCGCCAGCAGCCAAGCACACCAGACAGATTACAATGAGCAGTTCTTC.

The CDR3 sequence is CASSQFPGQGYEQYF. The CDR3 nucleotides read TGCGCCAGCAGCCAATTTCCCGGACAGGGCTACGAGCAGTACTTC. The gene calls are TRBV4-1 and TRBJ2-7; 8 bases align to TRBD1. Germline values: CDR1 MGHRA, CDR2 YSYEKL. The CDR3 covers 15 residues. Germline trimming cut 2 bases from V and 3 bases from J; bases unmatched to any gene: 6.

The chain carries TRBV15 and TRBJ2-1; 7 bases are a match to TRBD1. This CDR3 region has 13 residues. The J segment lost 3 bases and the V segment lost 8 bases, leaving 4 bases of the junction unmatched. Germline CDR1 and CDR2: LNHNV and YYDKDF (reference sequence). In DNA form, the CDR3 reads TGTGCCACCGCCGGACAGGTCTACAATGAGCAGTTCTTC. Its protein is CATAGQVYNEQFF.

This clone was seen a few times. The chain combines TRBV29-1 with TRBJ1-2, with 8 bases matching TRBD1. Germline CDR1 SQVTM, CDR2 ANQGSEA. The CDR3 is 11 amino acids. V gave up 6 bases and J gave up 6 bases; unmatched junction bases: 3. CDR3 nucleotide sequence: TGCAGCGTCGGACAGGGCGATGGCTACACCTTC. It is translated as CSVGQGDGYTF.

The rearrangement joins TRBV19 to TRBJ2-1; TRBD1 matches 7 bases. The V gene's germline CDR1 is LNHDA and CDR2 SQIVND (reference sequence). Trimming took 2 bases from V and 2 from J; bases not matched to a gene: 3. CDR3 size: 15 residues. CDR3 coding DNA: TGTGCCAGTAGTATATGGGACAGTGCCTACAATGAGCAGTTCTTC. Translating it yields CASSIWDSAYNEQFF.

V and J are TRBV5-1 and TRBJ2-5; 7 bases are shared with TRBD1. The length of the CDR3 is 15 residues. Germline CDR1 reads SGHRS; CDR2 reads YFSETQ. Losses at the gene ends were 4 bases for V and 0 bases for J; bases not matched to a gene: 6. The CDR3 spells CASSPGTDYQETQYF. CDR3 DNA: TGCGCCAGCAGCCCAGGGACAGACTACCAAGAGACCCAGTACTTC. The whole variable domain, filled in from reference TRBV5-1 and TRBJ2-5, reads KAGVTQTPRYLIKTRGQQVTLSCSPISGHRSVSWYQQTPGQGLQFLFEYFSETQRNKGNFPGRFSGRQFSNSRSEMNVSTLELGDSALYLCASSPGTDYQETQYFGPGTRLLVL.